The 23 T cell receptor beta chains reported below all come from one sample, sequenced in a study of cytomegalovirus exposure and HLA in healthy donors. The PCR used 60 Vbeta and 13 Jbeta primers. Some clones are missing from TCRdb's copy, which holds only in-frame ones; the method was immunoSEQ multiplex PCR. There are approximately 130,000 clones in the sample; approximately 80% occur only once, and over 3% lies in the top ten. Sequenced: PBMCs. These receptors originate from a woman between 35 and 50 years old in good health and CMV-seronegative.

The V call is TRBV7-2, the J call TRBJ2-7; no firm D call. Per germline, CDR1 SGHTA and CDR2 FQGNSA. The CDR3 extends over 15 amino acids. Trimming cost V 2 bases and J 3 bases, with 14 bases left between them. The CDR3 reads CASSLTGTQNYEQYF. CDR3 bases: TGTGCCAGCAGCTTAACGGGTACTCAAAACTACGAGCAGTACTTC.

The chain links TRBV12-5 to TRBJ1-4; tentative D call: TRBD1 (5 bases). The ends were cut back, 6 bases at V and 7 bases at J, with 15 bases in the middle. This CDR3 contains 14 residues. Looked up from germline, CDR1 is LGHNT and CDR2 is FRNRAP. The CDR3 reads CASGGGRGGEKLFF. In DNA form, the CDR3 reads TGTGCTAGTGGCGGGGGAAGGGGCGGTGAAAAACTGTTTTTT.

In nucleotides, the CDR3 is TGCAGTGCTTCGACTCAATACGAGCAGTACTTC. Translating gives CSASTQYEQYF. The chain has TRBV20-1 and TRBJ2-7; no clear D gene. Germline V lookup: CDR1 DFQATT, CDR2 SNEGSKA (reference sequence). This CDR3 has 11 residues. Trimming removed 5 bases from V and 4 bases from J, with 9 bases in between.

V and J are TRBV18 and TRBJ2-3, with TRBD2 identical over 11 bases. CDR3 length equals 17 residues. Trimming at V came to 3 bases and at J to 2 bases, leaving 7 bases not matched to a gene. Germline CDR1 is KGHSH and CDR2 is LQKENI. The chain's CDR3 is CASSPSLAGGYTDTQYF. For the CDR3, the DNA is TGTGCCAGCTCACCCTCCTTAGCGGGGGGGTACACAGATACGCAGTATTTT. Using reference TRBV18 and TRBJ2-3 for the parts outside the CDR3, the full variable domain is NAGVMQNPRHLVRRRGQEARLRCSPMKGHSHVYWYRQLPEEGLKFMVYLQKENIIDESGMPKERFSAEFPKEGPSILRIQQVVRGDSAAYFCASSPSLAGGYTDTQYFGPGTRLTVL.

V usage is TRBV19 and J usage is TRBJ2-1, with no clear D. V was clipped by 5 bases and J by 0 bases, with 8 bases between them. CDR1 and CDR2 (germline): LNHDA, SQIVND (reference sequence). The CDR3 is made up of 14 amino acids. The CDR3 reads CASSADFSYNEQFF. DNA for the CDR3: TGTGCCAGTAGTGCAGACTTCTCCTACAATGAGCAGTTCTTC.

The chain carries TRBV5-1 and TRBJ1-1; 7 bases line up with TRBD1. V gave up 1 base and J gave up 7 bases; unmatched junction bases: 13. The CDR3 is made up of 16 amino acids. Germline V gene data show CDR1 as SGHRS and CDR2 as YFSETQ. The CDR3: CASSLTRQGGSFEAFF. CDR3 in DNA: TGCGCCAGCAGCTTGACTCGGCAGGGGGGTTCTTTTGAAGCTTTCTTT. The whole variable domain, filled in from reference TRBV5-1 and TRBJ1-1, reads KAGVTQTPRYLIKTRGQQVTLSCSPISGHRSVSWYQQTPGQGLQFLFEYFSETQRNKGNFPGRFSGRQFSNSRSEMNVSTLELGDSALYLCASSLTRQGGSFEAFFGQGTRLTVV.

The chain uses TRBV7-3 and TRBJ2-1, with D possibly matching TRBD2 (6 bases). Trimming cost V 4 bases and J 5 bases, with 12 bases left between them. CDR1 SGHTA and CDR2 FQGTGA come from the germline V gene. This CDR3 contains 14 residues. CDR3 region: CASSSSGGNNEQFF. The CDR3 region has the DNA TGTGCCAGCAGCTCTAGTGGGGGGAACAATGAGCAGTTCTTC.

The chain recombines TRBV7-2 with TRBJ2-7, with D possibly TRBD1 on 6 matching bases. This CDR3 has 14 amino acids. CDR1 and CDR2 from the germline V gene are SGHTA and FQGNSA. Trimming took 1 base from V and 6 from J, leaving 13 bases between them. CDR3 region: CASSLELRGTEQYF. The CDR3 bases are TGTGCCAGCAGCTTAGAACTCAGGGGAACCGAGCAGTACTTC.

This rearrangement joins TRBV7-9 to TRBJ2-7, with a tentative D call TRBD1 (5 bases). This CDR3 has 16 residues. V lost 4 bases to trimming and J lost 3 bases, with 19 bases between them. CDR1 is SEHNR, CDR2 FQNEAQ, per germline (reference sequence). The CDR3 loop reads CASSSGLPGQGYEQYF. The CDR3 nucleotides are TGTGCCAGCAGCTCCGGCCTTCCTGGGCAGGGCTACGAGCAGTACTTC.

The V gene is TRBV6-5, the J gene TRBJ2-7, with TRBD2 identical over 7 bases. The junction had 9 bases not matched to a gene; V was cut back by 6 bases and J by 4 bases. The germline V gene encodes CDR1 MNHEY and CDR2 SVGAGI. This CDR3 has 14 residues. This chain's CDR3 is CASSFLGEGYEQYF. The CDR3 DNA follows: TGTGCCAGCAGCTTCCTCGGGGAGGGATACGAGCAGTACTTC.

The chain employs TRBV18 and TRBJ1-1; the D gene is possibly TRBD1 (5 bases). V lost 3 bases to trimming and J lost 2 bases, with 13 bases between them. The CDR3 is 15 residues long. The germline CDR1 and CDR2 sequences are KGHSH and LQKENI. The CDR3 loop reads CASSPPTASNTEAFF. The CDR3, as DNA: TGTGCCAGCTCACCCCCGACAGCATCTAACACTGAAGCTTTCTTT.

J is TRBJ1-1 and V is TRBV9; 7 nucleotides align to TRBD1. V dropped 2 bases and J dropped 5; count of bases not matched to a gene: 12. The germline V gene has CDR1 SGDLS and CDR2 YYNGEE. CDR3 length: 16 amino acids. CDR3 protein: CASSVRDRSWGTEAFF. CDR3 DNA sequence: TGTGCCAGCAGCGTCCGGGACAGATCTTGGGGAACTGAAGCTTTCTTT. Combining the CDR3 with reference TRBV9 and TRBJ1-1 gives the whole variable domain DSGVTQTPKHLITATGQRVTLRCSPRSGDLSVYWYQQSLDQGLQFLIQYYNGEERAKGNILERFSAQQFPDLHSELNLSSLELGDSALYFCASSVRDRSWGTEAFFGQGTRLTVV.

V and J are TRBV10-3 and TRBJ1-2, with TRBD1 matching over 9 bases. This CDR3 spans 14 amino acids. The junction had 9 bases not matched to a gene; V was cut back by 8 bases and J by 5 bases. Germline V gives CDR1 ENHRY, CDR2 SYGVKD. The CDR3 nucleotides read TGTGCCATCCTGGTGCTTGGGACAGGGTATGGCTACACCTTC. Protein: CAILVLGTGYGYTF.

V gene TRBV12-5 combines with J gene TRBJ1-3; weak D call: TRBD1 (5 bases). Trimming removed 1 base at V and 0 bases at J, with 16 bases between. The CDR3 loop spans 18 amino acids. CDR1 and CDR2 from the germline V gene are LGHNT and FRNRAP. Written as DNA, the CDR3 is TGTGCTAGTGGTTTGGGGCCGACAGTGCTAAACTCTGGAAACACCATATATTTT. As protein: CASGLGPTVLNSGNTIYF.

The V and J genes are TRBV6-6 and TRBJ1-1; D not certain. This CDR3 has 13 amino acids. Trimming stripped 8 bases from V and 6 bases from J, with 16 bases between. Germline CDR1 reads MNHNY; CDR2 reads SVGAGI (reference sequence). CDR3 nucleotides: TGTGCCAGCGGTCAGGAGGGTCGTCCTGAAGCTTTCTTT. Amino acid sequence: CASGQEGRPEAFF.

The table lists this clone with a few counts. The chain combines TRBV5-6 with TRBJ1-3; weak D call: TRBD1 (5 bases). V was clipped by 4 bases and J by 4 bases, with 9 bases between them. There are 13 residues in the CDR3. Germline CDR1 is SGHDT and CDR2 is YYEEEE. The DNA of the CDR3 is TGTGCCAGCAGCCCCGCAGGGGGAAACACCATATATTTT. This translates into CASSPAGGNTIYF. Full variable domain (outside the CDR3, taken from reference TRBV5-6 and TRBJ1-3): DAGVTQSPTHLIKTRGQQVTLRCSPKSGHDTVSWYQQALGQGPQFIFQYYEEEERQRGNFPDRFSGHQFPNYSSELNVNALLLGDSALYLCASSPAGGNTIYFGEGSWLTVV.

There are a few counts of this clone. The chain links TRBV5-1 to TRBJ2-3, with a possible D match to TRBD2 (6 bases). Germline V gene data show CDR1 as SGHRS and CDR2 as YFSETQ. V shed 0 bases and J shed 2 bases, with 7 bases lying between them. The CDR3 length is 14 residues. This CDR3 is CASSLGRDTDTQYF. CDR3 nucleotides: TGCGCCAGCAGCTTGGGGCGGGACACAGATACGCAGTATTTT.

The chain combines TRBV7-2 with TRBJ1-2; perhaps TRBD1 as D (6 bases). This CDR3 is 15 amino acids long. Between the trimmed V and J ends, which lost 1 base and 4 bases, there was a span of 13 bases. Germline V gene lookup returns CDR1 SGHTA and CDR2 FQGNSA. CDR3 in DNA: TGTGCCAGCAGCTTAGACCCAACAGGGTTCTATGGCTACACCTTC. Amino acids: CASSLDPTGFYGYTF.

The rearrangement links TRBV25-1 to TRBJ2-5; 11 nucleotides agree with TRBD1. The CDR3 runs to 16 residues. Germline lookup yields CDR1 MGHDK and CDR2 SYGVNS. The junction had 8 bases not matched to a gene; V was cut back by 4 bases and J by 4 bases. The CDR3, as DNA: TGTGCCAGCAGTGGCTTGTGGGGGACAGGGGGAGAGACCCAGTACTTC. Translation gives CASSGLWGTGGETQYF.

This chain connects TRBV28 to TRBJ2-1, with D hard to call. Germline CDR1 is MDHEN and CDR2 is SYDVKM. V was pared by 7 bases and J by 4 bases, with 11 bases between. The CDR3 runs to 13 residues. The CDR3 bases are TGTGCCAGCACGGGTCTCGGGTACAATGAGCAGTTCTTC. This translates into CASTGLGYNEQFF.

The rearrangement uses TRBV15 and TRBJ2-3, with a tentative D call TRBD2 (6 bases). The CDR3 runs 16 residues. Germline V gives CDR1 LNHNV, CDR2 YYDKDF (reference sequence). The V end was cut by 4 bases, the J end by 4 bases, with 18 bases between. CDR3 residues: CATSTRSSRGADTQYF. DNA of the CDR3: TGTGCCACCAGCACCCGGTCCTCGCGGGGTGCAGATACGCAGTATTTT.

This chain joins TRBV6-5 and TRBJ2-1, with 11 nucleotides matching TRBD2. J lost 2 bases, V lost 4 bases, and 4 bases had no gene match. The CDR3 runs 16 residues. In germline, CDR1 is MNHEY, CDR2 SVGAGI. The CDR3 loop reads CASSSLAGGPYNEQFF. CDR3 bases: TGTGCCAGCAGTTCTTTAGCGGGAGGGCCCTACAATGAGCAGTTCTTC.

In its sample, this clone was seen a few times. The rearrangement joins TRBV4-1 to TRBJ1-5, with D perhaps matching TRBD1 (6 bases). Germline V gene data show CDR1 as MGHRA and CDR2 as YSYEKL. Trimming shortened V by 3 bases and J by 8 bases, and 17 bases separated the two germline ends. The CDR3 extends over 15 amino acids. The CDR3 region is CASSQRDRNMEPQHF. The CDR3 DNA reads TGCGCCAGCAGCCAGCGAGACAGGAACATGGAGCCCCAGCATTTT.